This T cell receptor beta chain was documented in a study of shared clonotypes between healthy human individuals. Findings and limits, study-wide: A few donors showed sharing of 4.5% to 5% of naive CD4 clonotypes. Clonotypes shared by all four sorted-subset donors had higher generation probabilities than non-shared clonotypes.

The assay was immunoSEQ multiplex PCR, and TCRdb's table has in-frame clones only and misses some. The data contain some 2,100,000 clones, under 97% of them singletons. Division of CD4+ cells produced a CD45RA+ naive subset and a CD45RA-negative memory subset. V shed 5 bases, J shed 3 bases, and the junction held 4 bases outside the gene matches. The CDR3 has 15 residues. Per the germline V gene, CDR1 is MNHEY and CDR2 is SVGAGI. As regards this clone: Its antigen is undetermined.

The chain is built from TRBV6-5 and TRBJ2-7, with 13 nucleotides matching TRBD2. The source material was naive CD4+ T cells sorted from blood. Stated subset: CD45RA+ positively selected. The TCR sequence derives from a man aged 18-30 years in good health. CDR3 sequence reads: CASSPGLAGLYEQYF. The DNA of the CDR3 is TGTGCCAGCAGTCCGGGACTAGCGGGGCTCTACGAGCAGTACTTC.